The 13 T cell receptor beta chains below all came from one sample that was sequenced in a study of blood T cell repertoires in COVID-19. The table came from immunoSEQ multiplex PCR; TCRdb's copy has only in-frame clones and leaves some out. The data contain roughly 170,000 clones, around 90% of them singletons. Sequenced material: peripheral blood. These receptors originate from a man between 60 and 75 years old with acute or convalescent COVID-19.

The chain's CDR3 is CASSSIRQMNTEAFF. The CDR3 DNA sequence: TGTGCCAGCAGCTCGATTCGACAGATGAACACTGAAGCTTTCTTT. V usage is TRBV5-4 and J usage is TRBJ1-1; possible D gene TRBD1, 5 bases. V lost 3 bases to trimming and J lost 0 bases, with 12 bases between them. Germline CDR1 reads SGHNT; CDR2 reads YYREEE (reference sequence). This CDR3 has 15 residues. The full variable domain, completed using reference TRBV5-4 and TRBJ1-1, is ETGVTQSPTHLIKTRGQQVTLRCSSQSGHNTVSWYQQALGQGPQFIFQYYREEENGRGNFPPRFSGLQFPNYSSELNVNALELDDSALYLCASSSIRQMNTEAFFGQGTRLTVV.

The rearrangement links TRBV11-2 to TRBJ2-7, with D hard to call. Germline CDR1 and CDR2: SGHAT and FQNNGV. The CDR3 is made up of 13 amino acids. V lost 4 bases to trimming and J lost 3 bases, with 10 bases between them. DNA of the CDR3: TGTGCCAGCAGCTATGACTTTAGCTACGAGCAGTACTTC. Translation: CASSYDFSYEQYF. The entire variable domain, with the rest obtained from reference TRBV11-2 and TRBJ2-7, is as follows: EAGVAQSPRYKIIEKRQSVAFWCNPISGHATLYWYQQILGQGPKLLIQFQNNGVVDDSQLPKDRFSAERLKGVDSTLKIQPAKLEDSAVYLCASSYDFSYEQYFGPGTRLTVT.

This sequence joins TRBV7-9 and TRBJ1-5; D may be TRBD1 (5 bases). This CDR3 region has 15 residues. Trimming took 5 bases from V and 0 from J, leaving 11 bases between them. Germline CDR1 reads SEHNR; CDR2 reads FQNEAQ (reference sequence). The CDR3 bases are TGTGCCAGCAGCCCACCAGGGCATAGCAATCAGCCCCAGCATTTT. Translated, it gives CASSPPGHSNQPQHF.

The sample holds one count of this clone. This chain joins TRBV14 and TRBJ2-7; 8 bases line up with TRBD1. Germline CDR1 is SGHDN and CDR2 is FVKESK. The CDR3 has 16 amino acids. With V trimmed by 0 bases and J by 5 bases, 9 bases remained unmatched. CDR3 DNA sequence: TGTGCCAGCAGCCAAGAGGTCAGCAGGGGGCATAACGAGCAGTACTTC. It specifies CASSQEVSRGHNEQYF.

The V gene is TRBV6-5, the J gene TRBJ1-2; 8 positions match TRBD1. The CDR3 loop spans 15 amino acids. Germline V lookup: CDR1 MNHEY, CDR2 SVGAGI. V was pared by 0 bases and J by 4 bases, with 4 bases of the junction left unmatched. The CDR3 is CASSYSRQGSYGYTF. The DNA for the CDR3 is TGTGCCAGCAGTTACTCGAGACAGGGGAGCTATGGCTACACCTTC.

This sequence joins TRBV5-1 and TRBJ1-2; possible D gene TRBD1, 6 bases. V lost 3 bases and J 8 bases, leaving 14 bases between the germline ends. This CDR3 comprises 13 residues. CDR1 is SGHRS and CDR2 is YFSETQ in the germline V gene. The CDR3 coding sequence is TGCGCCAGCAGCTACTACAGGGCTGACGGCTACACCTTC. Encoded protein: CASSYYRADGYTF.

This chain links TRBV5-5 with TRBJ1-2, with 11 bases lining up with TRBD1. V lost 3 bases to trimming and J lost 7 bases; unmatched junction nucleotides: 14. Germline loops: CDR1 SGHKS, CDR2 YYEKEE (reference sequence). This CDR3 comprises 17 residues. The CDR3 DNA is TGTGCCAGCAGCTCCTTAACCTGGACAGGGGGCGAGTCTGGCTACACCTTC. This codes for CASSSLTWTGGESGYTF.

This clone was detected once. The CDR3 bases are TGTGCCAGACCGGGACAGGGGGCATCTAACTATGGCTACACCTTC. Protein: CARPGQGASNYGYTF. J is TRBJ1-2 and V is TRBV10-3; the match to TRBD1 covers 12 bases. Trimming at V came to 10 bases and at J to 0 bases, leaving 6 bases not matched to a gene. The CDR3 consists of 15 residues. The germline gives CDR1 ENHRY, CDR2 SYGVKD.

CDR3 DNA sequence: TGTGCCAGTACAGGCAGCTCCTACGAGCAGTACTTC. This sequence encodes CASTGSSYEQYF. The rearrangement uses TRBV19 and TRBJ2-7; D ambiguous. Germline values: CDR1 LNHDA, CDR2 SQIVND (reference sequence). Trimming left V 7 bases short and J 0 bases short, with 7 bases between. This CDR3 is 12 amino acids long.

The rearrangement uses TRBV5-1 and TRBJ2-1, with 7 bases aligning to TRBD1. CDR3 length: 15 amino acids. V dropped 3 bases and J dropped 0; count of bases not matched to a gene: 3. The V gene's germline CDR1 is SGHRS and CDR2 YFSETQ. The CDR3 DNA follows: TGCGCCAGCAGCTCGACAGGGAGCTCCTACAATGAGCAGTTCTTC. This gives the protein CASSSTGSSYNEQFF. The whole variable domain, remainder taken from reference TRBV5-1 and TRBJ2-1, is KAGVTQTPRYLIKTRGQQVTLSCSPISGHRSVSWYQQTPGQGLQFLFEYFSETQRNKGNFPGRFSGRQFSNSRSEMNVSTLELGDSALYLCASSSTGSSYNEQFFGPGTRLTVL.

V and J are TRBV6-4 and TRBJ1-6, with D possibly matching TRBD1 (6 bases). V dropped 6 bases and J dropped 3 bases, with 9 bases sitting between them. Germline CDR1 MRHNA, CDR2 SNTAGT. There are 14 residues in the CDR3. CDR3 sequence reads: CASSEDSYNSPLHF. CDR3 nucleotides: TGTGCCAGCAGCGAGGACAGCTATAATTCACCCCTCCACTTT.

CDR3 sequence reads: CASSFQGADIQYF. CDR3 sequence (DNA): TGTGCCAGCAGCTTTCAGGGGGCGGACATTCAGTACTTC. V and J are TRBV9 and TRBJ2-4; 8 bases are shared with TRBD1. Germline V gene data show CDR1 as SGDLS and CDR2 as YYNGEE. The CDR3 sequence is 13 residues long. The V and J ends lost 4 bases and 8 bases, in that order; junction bases with no gene match: 5.

The chain carries TRBV2 and TRBJ1-2; TRBD1 agrees at 9 bases. V dropped 1 base and J dropped 4; count of bases not matched to a gene: 4. This CDR3 region has 15 residues. Germline CDR1 is SNHLY and CDR2 is FYNNEI. In DNA, the CDR3 is TGTGCCAGCAGTGAAGTGGGACAGGGCATCTATGGCTACACCTTC. This codes for CASSEVGQGIYGYTF.